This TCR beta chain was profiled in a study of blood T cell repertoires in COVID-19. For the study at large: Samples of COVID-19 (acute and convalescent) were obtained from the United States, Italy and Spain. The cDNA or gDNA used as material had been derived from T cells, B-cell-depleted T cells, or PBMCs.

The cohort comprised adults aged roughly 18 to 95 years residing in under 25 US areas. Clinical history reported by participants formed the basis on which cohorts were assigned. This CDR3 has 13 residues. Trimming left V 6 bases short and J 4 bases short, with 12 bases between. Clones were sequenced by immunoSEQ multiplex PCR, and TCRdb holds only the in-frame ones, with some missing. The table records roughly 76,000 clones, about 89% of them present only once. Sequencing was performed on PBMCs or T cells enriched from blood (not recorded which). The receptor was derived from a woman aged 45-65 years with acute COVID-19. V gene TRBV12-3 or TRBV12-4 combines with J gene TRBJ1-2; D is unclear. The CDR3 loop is CASSLLLSYGYTF. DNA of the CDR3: TGTGCCAGCAGCCTACTCTTGAGCTATGGCTACACCTTC.